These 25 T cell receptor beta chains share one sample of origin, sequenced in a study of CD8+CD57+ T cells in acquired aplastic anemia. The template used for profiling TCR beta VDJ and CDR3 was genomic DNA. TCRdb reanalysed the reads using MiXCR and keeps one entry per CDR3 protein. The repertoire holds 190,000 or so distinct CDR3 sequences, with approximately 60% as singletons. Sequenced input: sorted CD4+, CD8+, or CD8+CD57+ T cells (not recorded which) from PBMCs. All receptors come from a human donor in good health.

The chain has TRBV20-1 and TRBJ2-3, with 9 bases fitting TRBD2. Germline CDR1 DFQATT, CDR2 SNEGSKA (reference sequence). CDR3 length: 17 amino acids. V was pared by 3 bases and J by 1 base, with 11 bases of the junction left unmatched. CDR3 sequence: CSAREASGASGTDTQYF. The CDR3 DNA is TGCAGTGCTAGGGAGGCTAGCGGGGCGTCTGGCACAGATACGCAGTATTTT.

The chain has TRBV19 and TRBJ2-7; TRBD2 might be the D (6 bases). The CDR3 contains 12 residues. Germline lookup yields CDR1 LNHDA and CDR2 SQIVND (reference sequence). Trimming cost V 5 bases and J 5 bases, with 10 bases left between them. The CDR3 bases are TGTGCCAGTAGTTGGGGGGACGACGAGCAGTACTTC. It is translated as CASSWGDDEQYF.

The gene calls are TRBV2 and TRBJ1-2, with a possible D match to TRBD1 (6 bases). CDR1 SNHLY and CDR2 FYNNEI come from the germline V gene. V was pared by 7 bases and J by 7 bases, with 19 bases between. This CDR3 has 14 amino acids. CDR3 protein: CASNTGTGAFGYTF. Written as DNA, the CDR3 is TGTGCCAGCAACACAGGGACCGGCGCTTTTGGCTACACCTTC. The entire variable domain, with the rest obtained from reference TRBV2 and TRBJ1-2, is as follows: EPEVTQTPSHQVTQMGQEVILRCVPISNHLYFYWYRQILGQKVEFLVSFYNNEISEKSEIFDDQFSVERPDGSNFTLKIRSTKLEDSAMYFCASNTGTGAFGYTFGSGTRLTVV.

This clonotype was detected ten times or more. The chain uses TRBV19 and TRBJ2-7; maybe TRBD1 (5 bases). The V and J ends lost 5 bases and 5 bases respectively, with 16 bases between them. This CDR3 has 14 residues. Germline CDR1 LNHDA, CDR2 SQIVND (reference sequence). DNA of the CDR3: TGTGCCAGTAGTGAGTCAGGGTTGGTCCACGAGCAGTACTTC. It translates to CASSESGLVHEQYF.

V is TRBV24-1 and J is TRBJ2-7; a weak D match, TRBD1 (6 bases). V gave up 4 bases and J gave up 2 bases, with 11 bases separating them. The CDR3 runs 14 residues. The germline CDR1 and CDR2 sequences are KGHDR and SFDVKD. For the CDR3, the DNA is TGTGCCACCAGTGACCACAGGGTCCCCTACGAGCAGTACTTC. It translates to CATSDHRVPYEQYF.

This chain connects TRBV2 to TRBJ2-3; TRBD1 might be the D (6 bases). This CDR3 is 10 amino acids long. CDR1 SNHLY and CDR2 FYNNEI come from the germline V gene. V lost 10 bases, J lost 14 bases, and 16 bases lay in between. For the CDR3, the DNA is TGTGCCACCACCGGACAGTTCGGGTATTTT. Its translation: CATTGQFGYF.

The CDR3 reads CASSGTSGHEQYF. In DNA, the CDR3 is TGTGCCAGCAGCGGGACTAGCGGGCACGAGCAGTACTTC. V usage is TRBV6-5 and J usage is TRBJ2-7; 12 nucleotides agree with TRBD2. The V and J ends lost 6 bases and 5 bases, in that order; junction bases with no gene match: 2. The CDR3 totals 13 residues. Germline lookup yields CDR1 MNHEY and CDR2 SVGAGI.

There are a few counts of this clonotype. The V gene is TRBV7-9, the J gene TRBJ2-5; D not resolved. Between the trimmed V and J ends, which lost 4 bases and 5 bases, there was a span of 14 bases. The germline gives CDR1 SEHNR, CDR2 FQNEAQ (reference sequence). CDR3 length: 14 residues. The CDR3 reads CASSSDVRRETQYF. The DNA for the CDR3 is TGTGCCAGCAGCTCAGACGTTCGCCGGGAGACCCAGTACTTC.

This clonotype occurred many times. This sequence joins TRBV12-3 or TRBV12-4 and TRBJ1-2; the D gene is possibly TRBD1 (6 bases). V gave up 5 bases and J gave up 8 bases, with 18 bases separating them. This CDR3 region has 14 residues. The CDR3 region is CASSPGALSLGYTF. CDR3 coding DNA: TGTGCCAGCAGTCCGGGGGCTCTATCCCTCGGCTACACCTTC.

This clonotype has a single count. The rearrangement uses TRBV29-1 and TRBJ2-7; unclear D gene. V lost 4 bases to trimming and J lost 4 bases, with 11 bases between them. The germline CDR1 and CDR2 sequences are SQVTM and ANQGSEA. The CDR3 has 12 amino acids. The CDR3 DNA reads TGCAGCGTTGCAGGCCCCTTTTACGAGCAGTACTTC. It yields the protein CSVAGPFYEQYF.

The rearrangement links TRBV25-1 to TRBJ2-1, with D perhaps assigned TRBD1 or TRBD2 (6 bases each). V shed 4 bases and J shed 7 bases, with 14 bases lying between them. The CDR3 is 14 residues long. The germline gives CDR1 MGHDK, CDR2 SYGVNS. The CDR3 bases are TGTGCCAGCAGTGTGGCCACAGGGAGGAATGAGCAGTTCTTC. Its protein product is CASSVATGRNEQFF.

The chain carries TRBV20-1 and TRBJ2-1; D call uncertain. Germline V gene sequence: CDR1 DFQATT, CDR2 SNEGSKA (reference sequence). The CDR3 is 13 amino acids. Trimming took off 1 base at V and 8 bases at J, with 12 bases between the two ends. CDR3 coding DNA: TGCAGTGCTAGAGGAGGCGGATGGGATGAGCAGTTCTTC. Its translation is CSARGGGWDEQFF.

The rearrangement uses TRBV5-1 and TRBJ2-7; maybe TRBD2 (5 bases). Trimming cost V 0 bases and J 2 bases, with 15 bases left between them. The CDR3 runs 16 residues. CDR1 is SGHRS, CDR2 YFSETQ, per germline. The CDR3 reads CASSLAWGVETYEQYF. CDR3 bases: TGCGCCAGCAGCTTGGCCTGGGGAGTTGAGACCTACGAGCAGTACTTC.

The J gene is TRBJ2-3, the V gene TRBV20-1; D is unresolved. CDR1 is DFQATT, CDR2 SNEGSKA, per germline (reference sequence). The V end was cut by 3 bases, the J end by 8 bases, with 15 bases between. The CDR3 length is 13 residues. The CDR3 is CSARLASRPTQYF. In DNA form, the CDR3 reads TGCAGTGCTAGGCTCGCGTCCCGGCCTACGCAGTATTTT.

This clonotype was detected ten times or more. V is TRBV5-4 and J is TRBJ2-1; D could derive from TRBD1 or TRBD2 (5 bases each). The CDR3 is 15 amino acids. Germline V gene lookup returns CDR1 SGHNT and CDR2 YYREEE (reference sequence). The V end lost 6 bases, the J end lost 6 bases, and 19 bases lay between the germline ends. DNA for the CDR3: TGTGCCAGCAATACTTTGGGGGAGCAGGGCAATGAGCAGTTCTTC. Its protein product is CASNTLGEQGNEQFF.

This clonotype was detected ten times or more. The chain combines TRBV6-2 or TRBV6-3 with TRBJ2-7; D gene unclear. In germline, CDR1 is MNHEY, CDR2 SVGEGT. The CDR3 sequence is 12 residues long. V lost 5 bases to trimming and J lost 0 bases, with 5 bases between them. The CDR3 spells CASSPFSYEQYF. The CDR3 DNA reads TGTGCCAGCAGTCCGTTCTCCTACGAGCAGTACTTC.

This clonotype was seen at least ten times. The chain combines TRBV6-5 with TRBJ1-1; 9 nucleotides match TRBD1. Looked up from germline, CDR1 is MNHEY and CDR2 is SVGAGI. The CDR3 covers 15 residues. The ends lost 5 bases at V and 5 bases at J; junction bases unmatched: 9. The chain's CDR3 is CASSLIQGASTEAFF. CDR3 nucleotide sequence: TGTGCCAGCAGTCTGATACAGGGGGCGAGTACTGAAGCTTTCTTT.

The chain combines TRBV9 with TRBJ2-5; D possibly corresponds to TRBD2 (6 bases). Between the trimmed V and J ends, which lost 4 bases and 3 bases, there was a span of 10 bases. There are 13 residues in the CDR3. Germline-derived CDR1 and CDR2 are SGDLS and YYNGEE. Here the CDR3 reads CASSLTREETQYF. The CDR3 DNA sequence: TGTGCCAGCAGCTTGACTAGGGAAGAGACCCAGTACTTC.

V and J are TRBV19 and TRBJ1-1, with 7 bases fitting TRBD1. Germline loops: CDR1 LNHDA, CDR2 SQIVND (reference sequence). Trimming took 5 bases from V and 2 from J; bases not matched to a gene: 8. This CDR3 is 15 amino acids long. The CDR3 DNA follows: TGTGCCAGTAGTCCGAGGGGGCTAGTTAACACTGAAGCTTTCTTT. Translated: CASSPRGLVNTEAFF.

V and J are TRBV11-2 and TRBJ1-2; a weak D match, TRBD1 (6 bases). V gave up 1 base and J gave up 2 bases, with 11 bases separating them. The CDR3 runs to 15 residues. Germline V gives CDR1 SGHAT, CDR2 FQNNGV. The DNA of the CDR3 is TGTGCCAGCAGCTTAGGGACAGCACAGAACTATGGCTACACCTTC. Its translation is CASSLGTAQNYGYTF.

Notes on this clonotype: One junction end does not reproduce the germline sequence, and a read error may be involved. The CDR3 DNA sequence: TGTGCCAGCAGCCAAACGGACAGGGTTCCTGAAAAACTGTTTTTT. The encoded protein is CASSQTDRVPEKLFF. The rearrangement links TRBV4-1 to TRBJ1-4; 8 positions match TRBD1. Germline assignment: CDR1 MGHRA and CDR2 YSYEKL. This CDR3 has 15 amino acids.

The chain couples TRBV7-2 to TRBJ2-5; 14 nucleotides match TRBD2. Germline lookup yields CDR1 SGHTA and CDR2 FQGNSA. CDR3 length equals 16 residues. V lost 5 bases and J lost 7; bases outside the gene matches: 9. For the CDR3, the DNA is TGTGCCAGCAGCGCCCGGACTAGCGGGGGGATTGGGACCCAGTACTTC. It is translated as CASSARTSGGIGTQYF. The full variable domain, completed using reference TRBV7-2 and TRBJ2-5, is GAGVSQSPSNKVTEKGKDVELRCDPISGHTALYWYRQSLGQGLEFLIYFQGNSAPDKSGLPSDRFSAERTGGSVSTLTIQRTQQEDSAVYLCASSARTSGGIGTQYFGPGTRLLVL.

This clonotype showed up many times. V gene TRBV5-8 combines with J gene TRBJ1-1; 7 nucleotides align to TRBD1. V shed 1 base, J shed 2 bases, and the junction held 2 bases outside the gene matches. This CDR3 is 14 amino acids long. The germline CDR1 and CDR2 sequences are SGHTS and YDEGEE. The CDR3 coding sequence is TGTGCCAGCAGCTTGTGGACAGGTAACACTGAAGCTTTCTTT. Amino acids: CASSLWTGNTEAFF. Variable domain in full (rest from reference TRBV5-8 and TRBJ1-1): EAGVTQSPTHLIKTRGQQATLRCSPISGHTSVYWYQQALGLGLQFLLWYDEGEERNRGNFPPRFSGRQFPNYSSELNVNALELEDSALYLCASSLWTGNTEAFFGQGTRLTVV.

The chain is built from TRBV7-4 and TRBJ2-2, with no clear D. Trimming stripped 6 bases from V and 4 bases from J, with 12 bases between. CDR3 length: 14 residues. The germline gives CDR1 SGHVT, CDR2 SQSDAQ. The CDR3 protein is CASSGEHGTGELFF. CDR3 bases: TGTGCCAGCAGTGGCGAGCATGGCACCGGGGAGCTGTTTTTT.

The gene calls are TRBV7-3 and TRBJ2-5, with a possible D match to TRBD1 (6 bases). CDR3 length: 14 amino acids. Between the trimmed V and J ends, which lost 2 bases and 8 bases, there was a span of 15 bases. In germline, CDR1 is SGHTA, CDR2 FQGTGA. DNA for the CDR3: TGTGCCAGCAGCTTACACCAGGGGACGGGTACCCAGTACTTC. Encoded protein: CASSLHQGTGTQYF.